Sequencing of this T cell receptor beta chain was carried out in a study of long-term antiretroviral therapy in people with HIV. General study results and limits: Regardless of time point, clones expanded before ART dominated the repertoire.

Researchers ran immunoSEQ v3.0 at survey level. The method was immunoSEQ multiplex PCR; TCRdb's version includes in-frame clones alone and lacks a portion of them. The table includes 34,000 or so clones, approximately 85% detected once. Regarding this clone: Its antigen is undetermined.

Sampling of each donor yielded at least one pre-ART PBMC sample and at least two post-ART PBMC samples. Treated in the United States were all of the participants with HIV. This CDR3 contains 14 residues. The V gene's germline CDR1 is MNHNS and CDR2 SASEGT. V was cut by 1 base and J by 5 bases, with 11 bases left in between. The V gene is TRBV6-1, the J gene TRBJ2-5; D may be TRBD2 (5 bases). The TCR originated in a woman aged 25 to 39 with HIV. The specimen was unsorted PBMCs, collected just over 2.7 years before starting antiretroviral therapy. Here the CDR3 DNA reads TGTGCCAGCAGTGAAGATTTCCGGAGGGAGACCCAGTACTTC. It codes for CASSEDFRRETQYF.